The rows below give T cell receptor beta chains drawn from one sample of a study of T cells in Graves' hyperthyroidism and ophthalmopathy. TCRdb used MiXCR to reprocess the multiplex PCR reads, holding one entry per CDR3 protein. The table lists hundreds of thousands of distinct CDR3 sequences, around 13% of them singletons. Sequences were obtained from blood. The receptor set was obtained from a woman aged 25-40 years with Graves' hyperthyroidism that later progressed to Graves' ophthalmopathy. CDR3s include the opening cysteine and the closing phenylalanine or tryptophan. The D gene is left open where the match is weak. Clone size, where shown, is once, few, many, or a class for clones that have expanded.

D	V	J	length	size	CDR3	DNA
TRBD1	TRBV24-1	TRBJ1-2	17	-	CATSEWTGSQSESGYTF	TGTGCCACCAGTGAATGGACAGGTTCGCAATCGGAGAGTGGCTACACCTTC
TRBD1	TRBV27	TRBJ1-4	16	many	CASSPPTGGAGEKLFF	TGTGCCAGCAGTCCCCCGACAGGGGGCGCGGGGGAAAAACTGTTTTTT
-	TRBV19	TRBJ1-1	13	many	CASNGAAGSEAFF	TGTGCCAGTAACGGGGCAGCGGGAAGTGAAGCTTTCTTT
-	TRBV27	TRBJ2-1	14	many	CASRPRAWNNEQFF	TGTGCCAGCCGACCGCGGGCTTGGAACAATGAGCAGTTCTTC
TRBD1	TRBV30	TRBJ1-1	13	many	CAWTPWGDRAAFF	TGTGCCTGGACGCCCTGGGGGGACAGGGCAGCTTTCTTT
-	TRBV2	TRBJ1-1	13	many	CASSPSGVPEAFF	-
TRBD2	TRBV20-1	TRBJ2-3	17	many	CSAPQASGRSGTDTQYF	TGCAGTGCTCCCCAGGCTAGCGGGAGGTCAGGCACAGATACGCAGTATTTT
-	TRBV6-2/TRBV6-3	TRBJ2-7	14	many	CASSYSLGSYEQYF	TGTGCCAGCAGTTACTCGCTCGGGTCCTACGAGCAGTACTTC
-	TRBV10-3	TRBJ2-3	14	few	CAIRGGEAADTQYF	TGTGCCATCAGGGGGGGAGAGGCCGCAGATACGCAGTATTTT
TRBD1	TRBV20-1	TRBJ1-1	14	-	CSATDRGIVTEAFF	TGCAGTGCCACGGACAGGGGGATAGTCACTGAAGCTTTCTTT
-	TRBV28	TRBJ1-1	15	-	CASSLSPSANTEAFF	TGTGCCAGCAGTTTATCGCCGTCAGCGAACACTGAAGCTTTCTTT
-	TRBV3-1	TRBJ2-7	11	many	CASSRTYEQYF	TGTGCCAGCAGTAGAACCTACGAGCAGTACTTC
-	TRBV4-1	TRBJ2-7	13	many	CASSQLVANEQYF	TGCGCCAGCAGCCAATTAGTTGCTAACGAGCAGTACTTC
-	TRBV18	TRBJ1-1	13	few	CASSPTQNTEAFF	TGTGCCAGCTCACCAACACAGAACACTGAAGCTTTCTTT
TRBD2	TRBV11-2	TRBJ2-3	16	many	CASSPLAGGTLDTQYF	TGTGCCAGCAGCCCCCTAGCGGGAGGGACACTTGATACGCAGTATTTT
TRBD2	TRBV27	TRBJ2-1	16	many	CASSSRTSGRYNEQFF	TGTGCCAGCAGTTCCCGAACTAGCGGGAGGTACAATGAGCAGTTCTTC
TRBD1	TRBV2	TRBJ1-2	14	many	CASRDRAVGYGYTF	TGTGCCAGCAGGGACAGGGCCGTGGGCTATGGCTACACCTTC
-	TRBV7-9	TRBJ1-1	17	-	CASSLPPGVLHRLEAFF	TGTGCCAGCAGCTTACCCCCGGGAGTTTTGCATCGGCTTGAAGCTTTCTTT
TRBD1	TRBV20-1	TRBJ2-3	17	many	CSAGAPNPGQNTDTQYF	TGCAGTGCTGGAGCACCTAACCCGGGACAGAACACAGATACGCAGTATTTT
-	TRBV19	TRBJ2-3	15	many	CASSRQGPRGDTQYF	TGTGCCAGTAGTAGGCAGGGACCCCGCGGGGATACGCAGTATTTT
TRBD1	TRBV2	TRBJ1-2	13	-	CASSAGQGDGYTF	TGTGCCAGCAGTGCCGGACAGGGTGACGGCTACACCTTC
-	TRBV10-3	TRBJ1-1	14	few	CAIRTQGIDTEAFF	TGTGCCATCAGAACCCAGGGTATAGACACTGAAGCTTTCTTT
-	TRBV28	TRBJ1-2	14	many	CASTTVSINYGYTF	TGTGCCAGCACGACAGTTTCTATTAACTATGGCTACACCTTC
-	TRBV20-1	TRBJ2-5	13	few	CNARRSGQETQYF	TGCAATGCTAGAAGGAGTGGGCAAGAGACCCAGTACTTC
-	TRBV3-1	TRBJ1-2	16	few	CASSHRRGWAPYGYTF	TGTGCCAGCAGCCACAGGCGGGGTTGGGCCCCCTATGGCTACACCTTC
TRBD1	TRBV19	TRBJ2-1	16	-	CASSMRGTGGLNEQFF	TGTGCCAGTAGTATGAGGGGGACAGGGGGACTAAATGAGCAGTTCTTC
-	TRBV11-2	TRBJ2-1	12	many	CASSSQHDEQFF	TGTGCCAGCAGCTCCCAACATGATGAGCAGTTCTTC
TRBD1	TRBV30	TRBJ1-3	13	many	CAWSSGQGVHIYF	TGTGCCTGGAGTTCGGGACAGGGTGTGCACATATATTTT
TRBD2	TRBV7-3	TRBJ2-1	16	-	CASSLGLGAHYNEQFF	TGTGCCAGCAGCTTAGGACTAGGAGCCCACTACAATGAGCAGTTCTTC
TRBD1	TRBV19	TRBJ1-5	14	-	CASSRTGGHQPQHF	TGTGCCAGTAGTCGGACAGGGGGGCATCAGCCCCAGCATTTT
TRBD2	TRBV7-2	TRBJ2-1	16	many	CASSPSAGLADNEQFF	TGTGCCAGCAGCCCGTCCGCGGGACTAGCAGACAATGAGCAGTTCTTC
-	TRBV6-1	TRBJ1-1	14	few	CATIRGDVNTEAFF	TGTGCCACTATCCGGGGGGATGTGAACACTGAAGCTTTCTTT
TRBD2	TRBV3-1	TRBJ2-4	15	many	CASSQLTGTSLIQYF	TGTGCCAGCAGCCAACTAACCGGGACTAGCCTCATTCAGTACTTC
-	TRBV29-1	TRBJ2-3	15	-	CSVSFRGMGIDTQYF	TGCAGCGTTTCGTTTCGTGGGATGGGAATAGATACGCAGTATTTT
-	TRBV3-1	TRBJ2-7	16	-	CASSQAMPDVSGEQYF	TGTGCCAGCAGCCAAGCAATGCCGGATGTATCAGGCGAGCAGTACTTC
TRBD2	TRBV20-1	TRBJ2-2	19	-	CSARGETSGWPRNTGELFF	TGCAGTGCTAGAGGGGAGACTAGCGGGTGGCCCAGGAACACCGGGGAGCTGTTTTTT
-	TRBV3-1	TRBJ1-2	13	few	CASSQDSRYGYTF	TGTGCCAGCAGCCAGGACAGTCGCTATGGCTACACCTTC
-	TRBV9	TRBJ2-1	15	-	CASSVSGLGYNEQFF	TGTGCCAGCAGCGTAAGCGGGCTTGGGTACAATGAGCAGTTCTTC
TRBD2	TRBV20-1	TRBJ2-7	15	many	CSALWAAGGGYEQYF	TGCAGTGCCCTTTGGGCAGCGGGAGGGGGGTACGAGCAGTACTTC
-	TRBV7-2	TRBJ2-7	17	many	CASSSSAAHRAPYEQYF	TGTGCCAGCAGCTCCTCCGCCGCCCACAGGGCGCCCTACGAGCAGTACTTC
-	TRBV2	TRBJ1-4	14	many	CASSHRSTNEKLFF	TGTGCCAGCAGCCACAGATCAACTAATGAAAAACTGTTTTTT
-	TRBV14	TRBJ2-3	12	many	CASSSRTYTQYF	TGTGCCAGCAGCTCCCGGACGTATACGCAGTATTTT
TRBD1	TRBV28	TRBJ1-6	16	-	CASMVPTGGTDSPLHF	TGTGCCAGCATGGTCCCGACAGGGGGCACGGATTCACCCCTCCACTTT
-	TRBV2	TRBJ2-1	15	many	CASSDSASSYNEQFF	TGTGCCAGCAGTGATTCTGCCAGCTCCTACAATGAGCAGTTCTTC
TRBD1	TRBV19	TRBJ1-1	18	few	CASSISGDRAFLNTEAFF	TGTGCCAGTAGTATATCTGGGGACAGGGCCTTCCTGAACACTGAAGCTTTCTTT
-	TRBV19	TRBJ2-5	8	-	CPSETQYF	TGTCCGTCGGAGACCCAGTACTTC
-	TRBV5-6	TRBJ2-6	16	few	CASSLRRGSGANVLTF	TGTGCCAGCAGCTTGCGACGGGGTTCTGGGGCCAACGTCCTGACTTTC
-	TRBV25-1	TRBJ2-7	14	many	CASSESDYSYEQYF	TGTGCCAGCAGTGAATCCGACTACTCCTACGAGCAGTACTTC